These 23 T cell receptor beta chains share one sample of origin, sequenced in a study of T cell responses to AZD1222 COVID-19 vaccine. This table comes from immunoSEQ multiplex PCR, and its TCRdb copy is limited to in-frame clones, with some not included. The sample has fewer than 70,000 clones, 80% seen once. The sequenced sample was peripheral blood, obtained 28 days after the second AZD1222 dose. The source of these receptors is an adult who received the AZD1222 COVID-19 vaccine.

In this sample, this clone turned up a few times. V usage is TRBV5-1 and J usage is TRBJ1-3, with 7 bases fitting TRBD1. This CDR3 has 17 amino acids. Trimming took 2 bases from V and 0 from J; bases not matched to a gene: 8. CDR1 is SGHRS, CDR2 YFSETQ, per germline. The CDR3 here is CASSLKTGTVSGNTIYF. The CDR3 DNA sequence: TGCGCCAGCAGCTTAAAAACCGGGACAGTCTCTGGAAACACCATATATTTT. The full variable domain, completed using reference TRBV5-1 and TRBJ1-3, is KAGVTQTPRYLIKTRGQQVTLSCSPISGHRSVSWYQQTPGQGLQFLFEYFSETQRNKGNFPGRFSGRQFSNSRSEMNVSTLELGDSALYLCASSLKTGTVSGNTIYFGEGSWLTVV.

This clone was counted once. The chain combines TRBV2 with TRBJ1-1; 8 bases fit TRBD1. The CDR3 contains 17 residues. Germline lookup yields CDR1 SNHLY and CDR2 FYNNEI. V was pared by 2 bases and J by 4 bases, with 12 bases of the junction left unmatched. The CDR3 nucleotides read TGTGCCAGCAGTGAACCTATGGACAGGGAGGGTATCACTGAAGCTTTCTTT. Translated: CASSEPMDREGITEAFF.

The V gene is TRBV7-2, the J gene TRBJ2-5; possibly TRBD2 for D (7 bases). This CDR3 is 14 amino acids long. Trimming cost V 5 bases and J 3 bases, with 13 bases left between them. CDR1 is SGHTA and CDR2 is FQGNSA in the germline V gene. CDR3 in DNA: TGTGCCAGCAGCAGAGGGGGGGCTGAAGAGACCCAGTACTTC. Residues: CASSRGGAEETQYF.

This sequence joins TRBV6-5 and TRBJ2-5; D perhaps matches TRBD2 (6 bases). Trimming took off 8 bases at V and 4 bases at J, with 17 bases between the two ends. The CDR3 has 14 residues. Germline V lookup: CDR1 MNHEY, CDR2 SVGAGI. Here the CDR3 DNA reads TGTGCCAGCCTAGACAGATCCGGGGGAGAGACCCAGTACTTC. Its protein product is CASLDRSGGETQYF.

The CDR3: CASQRTGFGADTQYF. For the CDR3, the DNA is TGTGCCAGCCAAAGGACAGGGTTTGGCGCAGATACGCAGTATTTT. The genes are TRBV21-1 and TRBJ2-3; the table's D call, TRBD1, was not checked against the DNA. TRBV21-1 is labeled a pseudogene. This CDR3 is 15 amino acids long.

This chain joins TRBV29-1 and TRBJ2-7; D is uncertain. CDR3 size: 13 residues. Trimming stripped 5 bases from V and 3 bases from J, with 14 bases between. CDR1 and CDR2 (germline): SQVTM, ANQGSEA. This CDR3 is CSVLFLSGYEQYF. CDR3 nucleotides: TGCAGCGTTCTGTTTCTGTCGGGCTACGAGCAGTACTTC.

Here the CDR3 reads CASGMGQGGYEQYF. The CDR3 DNA reads TGTGCCAGCGGGATGGGACAGGGGGGCTACGAGCAGTACTTC. V usage is TRBV27 and J usage is TRBJ2-7; 11 bases are a match to TRBD1. The germline V gene encodes CDR1 MNHEY and CDR2 SMNVEV (reference sequence). The V segment lost 8 bases and the J segment 3 bases; nucleotides outside the gene matches: 6. There are 14 residues in the CDR3.

The chain links TRBV14 to TRBJ2-7, with D tentatively TRBD2 (5 bases). CDR1 and CDR2 (germline): SGHDN, FVKESK. The CDR3 runs to 17 residues. Trimming left V 0 bases short and J 5 bases short, with 20 bases between. CDR3 residues: CASSQDLGRLYGNEQYF. DNA for the CDR3: TGTGCCAGCAGCCAAGACTTGGGCCGCCTTTACGGGAACGAGCAGTACTTC. The entire variable domain, with the rest obtained from reference TRBV14 and TRBJ2-7, is as follows: EAGVTQFPSHSVIEKGQTVTLRCDPISGHDNLYWYRRVMGKEIKFLLHFVKESKQDESGMPNNRFLAERTGGTYSTLKVQPAELEDSGVYFCASSQDLGRLYGNEQYFGPGTRLTVT.

The V gene is TRBV19, the J gene TRBJ1-2; D is ambiguous. Germline-derived CDR1 and CDR2 are LNHDA and SQIVND (reference sequence). The CDR3 sequence is 14 residues long. V was trimmed by 8 bases and J by 4 bases, leaving 17 bases between them. The CDR3 loop is CASRTAAQSYGYTF. CDR3 nucleotides: TGTGCCAGTCGAACAGCCGCCCAATCCTATGGCTACACCTTC.

This rearrangement joins TRBV5-6 to TRBJ2-1; tentative D call: TRBD1 (5 bases). V was clipped by 4 bases and J by 0 bases, with 14 bases between them. The CDR3 is made up of 16 amino acids. Germline CDR1 is SGHDT and CDR2 is YYEEEE. CDR3 loop: CASSPTASSSYNEQFF. The CDR3 DNA is TGTGCCAGCAGCCCGACAGCCTCTAGCTCCTACAATGAGCAGTTCTTC.

The V call is TRBV6-6, the J call TRBJ2-7, with 7 positions matching TRBD1. The junction had 5 bases not matched to a gene; V was cut back by 6 bases and J by 3 bases. This CDR3 contains 13 residues. In germline, CDR1 is MNHNY, CDR2 SVGAGI (reference sequence). CDR3 sequence: CASRWDSIYEQYF. The CDR3 DNA is TGTGCCAGCAGATGGGACAGCATCTACGAGCAGTACTTC.

The rearrangement joins TRBV10-2 to TRBJ2-7; 8 bases fit TRBD1. Germline trimming cut 3 bases from V and 6 bases from J; bases unmatched to any gene: 13. This CDR3 spans 16 amino acids. CDR1 is WSHSY, CDR2 SAAADI, per germline. CDR3 nucleotide sequence: TGCGCCAGCAGTGACACGGACAGGGTCGGAAGAGGCGAGCAGTACTTC. This codes for CASSDTDRVGRGEQYF.

The chain has TRBV2 and TRBJ2-2; D is unresolved. V lost 3 bases to trimming and J lost 4 bases, with 12 bases between them. From germline, CDR1 is SNHLY and CDR2 FYNNEI. The CDR3 spans 15 residues. Written as DNA, the CDR3 is TGTGCCAGCAGTGACAGTATGTTTCCCACCGGGGAGCTGTTTTTT. This codes for CASSDSMFPTGELFF.

The rearrangement joins TRBV3-1 (or the pseudogene TRBV3-2) to TRBJ1-4; 8 bases are shared with TRBD1. Trimming cost V 3 bases and J 8 bases; bases outside gene matches: 5. Germline V gene data show CDR1 as LGHDT and CDR2 as YNNKEL (reference sequence). The CDR3 runs to 14 residues. Here the CDR3 reads CASSHAGQAEKLFF. CDR3 DNA: TGTGCCAGCAGCCACGCGGGACAGGCCGAAAAACTGTTTTTT.

The chain combines TRBV6-5 with TRBJ2-5, with TRBD1 identical over 8 bases. The J segment lost 1 base and the V segment lost 5 bases, leaving 6 bases of the junction unmatched. This CDR3 has 15 residues. Per germline, CDR1 MNHEY and CDR2 SVGAGI. CDR3 sequence reads: CASSRPGTGQETQYF. The CDR3 region has the DNA TGTGCCAGCAGTAGGCCCGGGACAGGCCAAGAGACCCAGTACTTC.

The chain recombines TRBV10-2 with TRBJ1-2, with D possibly TRBD1 on 5 matching bases. Deletions cut 6 bases from V and 4 bases from J, with 15 bases between. CDR3 size: 14 residues. CDR1 is WSHSY and CDR2 is SAAADI in the germline V gene. The CDR3 sequence is CASRPSTDTYGYTF. The CDR3 DNA reads as TGCGCCAGCAGACCATCGACAGACACCTATGGCTACACCTTC.

The chain carries TRBV19 and TRBJ1-2; tentatively, D is TRBD1 (6 bases). Per germline, CDR1 LNHDA and CDR2 SQIVND (reference sequence). Trimming pared 6 bases from V and 8 bases from J, leaving 22 bases between. The CDR3 length is 15 residues. CDR3 region: CASRTNRDPPFGYTF. CDR3 sequence (DNA): TGTGCCAGTAGGACTAACAGGGATCCCCCTTTCGGCTACACCTTC.

The chain combines TRBV18 with TRBJ2-7; TRBD1 agrees at 9 bases. CDR1 is KGHSH, CDR2 LQKENI, per germline. The CDR3 loop spans 14 amino acids. The trim removed 0 bases at V and 9 bases at J, leaving 6 bases unmatched. This CDR3 is CASSPPGQGVWQYF. The CDR3 DNA reads as TGTGCCAGCTCACCACCGGGACAGGGTGTGTGGCAGTACTTC.

The chain combines TRBV3-1 (or the pseudogene TRBV3-2) with TRBJ2-1; D is unresolved. V was trimmed by 0 bases and J by 7 bases, leaving 7 bases between them. This CDR3 is 13 amino acids long. CDR1 LGHDT and CDR2 YNNKEL come from the germline V gene (reference sequence). CDR3 sequence reads: CASSQDLDNEQFF. The CDR3 nucleotides are TGTGCCAGCAGCCAAGATTTGGATAATGAGCAGTTCTTC.

The V gene is TRBV4-2, the J gene TRBJ1-4; D perhaps matches TRBD1 (5 bases). The length of the CDR3 is 16 residues. The germline gives CDR1 LGHNA, CDR2 YNFKEQ. V gave up 4 bases and J gave up 6 bases, with 18 bases separating them. CDR3 protein: CASSLTSRTPDEKLFF. In DNA form, the CDR3 reads TGTGCCAGCAGCCTCACCTCACGGACACCAGATGAAAAACTGTTTTTT.

The rearrangement joins TRBV19 to TRBJ1-3, with TRBD1 as a possible D gene (5 bases). The germline V gene encodes CDR1 LNHDA and CDR2 SQIVND (reference sequence). This CDR3 has 15 residues. Trimming cost V 5 bases and J 1 base, with 12 bases left between them. CDR3 bases: TGTGCCAGTAGTCAAGGGGATTCATCTGGAAACACCATATATTTT. This codes for CASSQGDSSGNTIYF.

The chain combines TRBV4-1 with TRBJ2-1, with TRBD1 matching over 8 bases. This CDR3 region has 16 residues. Germline V gives CDR1 MGHRA, CDR2 YSYEKL. V dropped 4 bases and J dropped 3; count of bases not matched to a gene: 8. The CDR3 coding sequence is TGCGCCAGCAGCCCGGAGTTACAGGGGGGCTACAATGAGCAGTTCTTC. Residues: CASSPELQGGYNEQFF.

The V and J genes are TRBV27 and TRBJ2-5; D gene unclear. V was pared by 5 bases and J by 4 bases, with 17 bases between. Germline CDR1 is MNHEY and CDR2 is SMNVEV (reference sequence). The CDR3 is made up of 15 amino acids. The CDR3 reads CASSPLGYYGETQYF. As DNA, the CDR3 is TGTGCCAGCAGTCCGCTAGGGTATTACGGAGAGACCCAGTACTTC.